The 14 T cell receptor beta chains below were found in one sample sequenced in a study of cytomegalovirus exposure and HLA in healthy donors. Use of 60 Vbeta and 13 Jbeta primers characterized the PCR. Here immunoSEQ multiplex PCR was the method, and the copy in TCRdb shows in-frame clones only, minus some. This sample has roughly 170,000 clones, with 84% found just once. Sequenced: PBMCs. These TCRs come from a girl aged 10-17 years in good health and CMV-seropositive.

The chain recombines TRBV27 with TRBJ2-7; perhaps TRBD1 as D (6 bases). This CDR3 is built from 15 residues. The V gene's germline CDR1 is MNHEY and CDR2 SMNVEV (reference sequence). V was trimmed by 6 bases and J by 2 bases, leaving 17 bases between them. The CDR3 sequence: CASSPTRKGAYEQYF. The CDR3 bases are TGTGCCAGCAGCCCTACTAGGAAGGGGGCCTACGAGCAGTACTTC.

The V and J genes are TRBV9 and TRBJ1-5; TRBD1 might be the D (5 bases). Trimming removed 4 bases at V and 5 bases at J, with 13 bases between. CDR3 length: 14 residues. The V gene's germline CDR1 is SGDLS and CDR2 YYNGEE. The CDR3 spells CASSPQGSYQPQHF. The CDR3 DNA follows: TGTGCCAGCAGCCCCCAGGGATCCTATCAGCCCCAGCATTTT.

V usage is TRBV29-1 and J usage is TRBJ2-5, with TRBD2 matching over 9 bases. The CDR3 has 16 residues. The V gene end was trimmed by 4 bases and the J gene end by 2 bases; junction bases not matched to a gene: 11. Per the germline V gene, CDR1 is SQVTM and CDR2 is ANQGSEA. The DNA for the CDR3 is TGCAGCGTTGGGACTCTAGCGGGGAGAGATCAAGAGACCCAGTACTTC. Protein sequence: CSVGTLAGRDQETQYF.

V usage is TRBV9 and J usage is TRBJ1-1; D may be TRBD1 (5 bases). The V gene lost 4 bases and the J gene lost 7 bases, with 14 bases spanning the gap. The germline V gene has CDR1 SGDLS and CDR2 YYNGEE. The CDR3 is 13 amino acids. CDR3: CASSPPGAVEAFF. The CDR3 coding sequence is TGTGCCAGCAGCCCTCCTGGGGCGGTTGAAGCTTTCTTT.

This sequence joins TRBV5-5 and TRBJ1-3; D possibly corresponds to TRBD1 (6 bases). V was shortened by 4 bases and J by 4 bases, with 21 bases between the two germline ends. Germline CDR1 is SGHKS and CDR2 is YYEKEE (reference sequence). This CDR3 has 17 amino acids. CDR3 bases: TGTGCCAGCAGCCTCTATCCTCCAGGGGCGCGGGGAAACACCATATATTTT. Amino acid sequence: CASSLYPPGARGNTIYF.

The chain uses TRBV11-3 and TRBJ2-7; tentatively, D is TRBD1 (5 bases). This CDR3 region has 11 residues. V was shortened by 4 bases and J by 6 bases, with 7 bases between the two germline ends. Germline values: CDR1 SGHNT, CDR2 YENEEA. CDR3 nucleotide sequence: TGTGCCAGCAGCTCAGGGTTCGAGCAGTACTTC. It yields the protein CASSSGFEQYF. The whole variable domain, filled in from reference TRBV11-3 and TRBJ2-7, reads EAGVVQSPRYKIIEKKQPVAFWCNPISGHNTLYWYLQNLGQGPELLIRYENEEAVDDSQLPKDRFSAERLKGVDSTLKIQPAELGDSAVYLCASSSGFEQYFGPGTRLTVT.

This clone was detected only once. V is TRBV6-1 and J is TRBJ2-2; 7 nucleotides match TRBD2. J was trimmed by 1 base and V by 4 bases; bases with no gene match: 9. The CDR3 is 17 residues long. Germline V gene lookup returns CDR1 MNHNS and CDR2 SASEGT. Written as DNA, the CDR3 is TGTGCCAGCAGTGGTCCCAGAGCGGGGAGGAACACCGGGGAGCTGTTTTTT. It specifies CASSGPRAGRNTGELFF.

The J gene is TRBJ1-1, the V gene TRBV19, with D unresolved. This CDR3 has 12 amino acids. The V and J ends lost 7 bases and 5 bases respectively, with 11 bases between them. The germline gives CDR1 LNHDA, CDR2 SQIVND (reference sequence). As DNA, the CDR3 is TGTGCCAGTACCCCCGGAGGTACTGAAGCTTTCTTT. Its protein is CASTPGGTEAFF.

This sequence joins TRBV5-8 and TRBJ1-1; 11 nucleotides match TRBD1. The CDR3 is made up of 16 amino acids. Per the germline V gene, CDR1 is SGHTS and CDR2 is YDEGEE. J gave up 5 bases and V 4 bases, and 10 bases lay outside the gene matches. The CDR3 nucleotides read TGTGCCAGCAGCCGCGGGACAGGGGGTCGAGGGACTGAAGCTTTCTTT. Its translation is CASSRGTGGRGTEAFF. Drawing the rest from reference TRBV5-8 and TRBJ1-1, the complete variable domain is EAGVTQSPTHLIKTRGQQATLRCSPISGHTSVYWYQQALGLGLQFLLWYDEGEERNRGNFPPRFSGRQFPNYSSELNVNALELEDSALYLCASSRGTGGRGTEAFFGQGTRLTVV.

The rearrangement joins TRBV10-3 to TRBJ1-2, with TRBD1 matching over 8 bases. The germline CDR1 and CDR2 sequences are ENHRY and SYGVKD. V gave up 4 bases and J gave up 1 base; unmatched junction bases: 14. CDR3 size: 18 residues. The CDR3 bases are TGTGCCATCAGTGGGGAACTCTTATCGGACAGGGATAACTATGGCTACACCTTC. Its protein product is CAISGELLSDRDNYGYTF.

The CDR3 bases are TGTGCCAGTAGTCCTCCTCAGATCACCGGGGAGCTGTTTTTT. This sequence encodes CASSPPQITGELFF. This rearrangement joins TRBV19 to TRBJ2-2; D gene ambiguous. CDR3 length: 14 amino acids. The germline V gene has CDR1 LNHDA and CDR2 SQIVND (reference sequence). Deletions cut 5 bases from V and 4 bases from J, with 11 bases between.

CDR3 sequence: CASSVTSTRSVDEQYF. CDR3 sequence (DNA): TGTGCCAGCAGCGTAACTTCTACCCGGTCCGTCGACGAGCAGTACTTC. The chain carries TRBV9 and TRBJ2-7; D is undetermined. CDR3 length equals 16 residues. The germline V and J ends were trimmed by 1 base and 5 bases, with 19 bases remaining between them. CDR1 and CDR2 (germline): SGDLS, YYNGEE. The variable domain in full, completed from reference TRBV9 and TRBJ2-7, reads DSGVTQTPKHLITATGQRVTLRCSPRSGDLSVYWYQQSLDQGLQFLIQYYNGEERAKGNILERFSAQQFPDLHSELNLSSLELGDSALYFCASSVTSTRSVDEQYFGPGTRLTVT.

This clone was seen a few times. This chain connects TRBV6-1 to TRBJ1-5; 7 bases align to TRBD1. J lost 7 bases, V lost 3 bases, and 3 bases had no gene match. Germline assignment: CDR1 MNHNS and CDR2 SASEGT. There are 13 residues in the CDR3. The CDR3 reads CASSETGRQPQHF. The CDR3 DNA reads as TGTGCCAGCAGTGAGACAGGGCGGCAGCCCCAGCATTTT.

The J gene is TRBJ2-3, the V gene TRBV18; perhaps TRBD2 as D (7 bases). Deletions cut 3 bases from V and 4 bases from J, with 17 bases between. CDR1 is KGHSH, CDR2 LQKENI, per germline. This CDR3 contains 16 residues. The CDR3 DNA reads as TGTGCCAGCTCACCGACCGGGGGGCGAACCCCAGATACGCAGTATTTT. This gives the protein CASSPTGGRTPDTQYF.